This T cell receptor beta chain was captured by sequencing in a study of blood T cell repertoires in COVID-19. Across the whole study: COVID-19 samples from acute and convalescent phases originated in the United States, Italy and Spain. Sources were T cells, B-cell-depleted T cells, or PBMCs; the material itself was cDNA or gDNA.

Looked up from germline, CDR1 is SGDLS and CDR2 is YYNGEE. The CDR3 is 14 amino acids. With V trimmed by 0 bases and J by 4 bases, 3 bases remained unmatched. Patients of the Seattle cohort, enrolled during active infection, were followed longitudinally. Original handling: Amplification with reference gene primers provided the estimates of nucleated cell counts. Sequencing used immunoSEQ multiplex PCR; TCRdb keeps in-frame clones, though not all of them. V and J calls and clone size are those listed in that table; D and trimming were worked out from the DNA. The sample contains roughly 60,000 clones, 72% of which appear only once.

The genes are TRBV9 and TRBJ1-2; TRBD1 agrees at 7 bases. This TCR was recovered from a woman between 65 and 79 years old with COVID-19, enrolled during active disease. Specimen: peripheral blood. The CDR3 region has the DNA TGTGCCAGCAGCGTAGCCCCAGGGGGCTATGGCTACACCTTC. It translates to CASSVAPGGYGYTF.